This T cell receptor beta chain was found in a study of T-cell memory formation after mild COVID-19. TCRdb reprocessed the 5' RACE reads with MiXCR, giving one entry per CDR3 protein. The sample consists of 450,000 or so distinct CDR3 sequences, 20% to 30% of them appearing once. Whole-study results and caveats: CD4+ contracting clones were found mainly in CM and EM, and CD8+ ones in EMRA.

CDR1 is LGHNA, CDR2 YSLEER, per germline. V dropped 1 base and J dropped 5; count of bases not matched to a gene: 6. This CDR3 has 15 residues. Regarding this clonotype: Its target is not known.

The source of this sequence is an adult woman who had mild COVID-19 (a few samples of this study predate the infection). Cell type and time point are not known. The rearrangement links TRBV4-3 to TRBJ2-3, with 7 bases aligning to TRBD2. Source material: PBMCs or a T cell subset sorted from them (not recorded which). CDR3 in DNA: TGCGCCAGCAGCCAAGGAGGAGCGGGAATAGATACGCAGTATTTT. Amino acids: CASSQGGAGIDTQYF.